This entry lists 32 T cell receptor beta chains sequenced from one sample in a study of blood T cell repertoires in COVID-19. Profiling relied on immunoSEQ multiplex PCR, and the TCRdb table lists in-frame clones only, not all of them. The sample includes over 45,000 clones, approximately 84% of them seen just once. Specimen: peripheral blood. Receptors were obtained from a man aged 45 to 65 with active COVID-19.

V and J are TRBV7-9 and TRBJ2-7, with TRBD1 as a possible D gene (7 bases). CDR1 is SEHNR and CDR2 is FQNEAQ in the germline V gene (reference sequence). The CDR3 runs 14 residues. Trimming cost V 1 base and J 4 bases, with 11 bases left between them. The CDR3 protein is CASSLVQGGYEQYF. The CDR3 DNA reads TGTGCCAGCAGCTTAGTTCAGGGGGGATACGAGCAGTACTTC.

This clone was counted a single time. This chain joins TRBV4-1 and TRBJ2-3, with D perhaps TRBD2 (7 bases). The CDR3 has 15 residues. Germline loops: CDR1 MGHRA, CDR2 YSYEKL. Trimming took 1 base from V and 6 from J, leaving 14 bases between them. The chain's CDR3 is CASSQVAGAGDTQYF. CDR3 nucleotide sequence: TGCGCCAGCAGCCAAGTTGCGGGGGCGGGGGATACGCAGTATTTT.

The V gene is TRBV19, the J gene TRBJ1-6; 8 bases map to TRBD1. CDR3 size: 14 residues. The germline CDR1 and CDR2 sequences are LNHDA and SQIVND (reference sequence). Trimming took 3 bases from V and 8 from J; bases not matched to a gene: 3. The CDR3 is CASSIVTGDSPLHF. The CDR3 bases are TGTGCCAGTAGTATTGTGACAGGGGATTCACCCCTCCACTTT.

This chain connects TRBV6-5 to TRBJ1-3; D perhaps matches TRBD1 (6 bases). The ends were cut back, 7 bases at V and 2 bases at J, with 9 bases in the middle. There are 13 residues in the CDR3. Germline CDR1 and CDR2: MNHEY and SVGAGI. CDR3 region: CASTGVAGNTIYF. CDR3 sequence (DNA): TGTGCCAGCACAGGGGTGGCTGGAAACACCATATATTTT.

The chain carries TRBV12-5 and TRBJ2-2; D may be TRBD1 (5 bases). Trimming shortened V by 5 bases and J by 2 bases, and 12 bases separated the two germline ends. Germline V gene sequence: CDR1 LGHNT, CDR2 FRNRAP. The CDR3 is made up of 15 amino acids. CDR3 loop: CASGVDSLNTGELFF. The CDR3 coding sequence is TGTGCTAGTGGTGTCGACAGTCTCAACACCGGGGAGCTGTTTTTT.

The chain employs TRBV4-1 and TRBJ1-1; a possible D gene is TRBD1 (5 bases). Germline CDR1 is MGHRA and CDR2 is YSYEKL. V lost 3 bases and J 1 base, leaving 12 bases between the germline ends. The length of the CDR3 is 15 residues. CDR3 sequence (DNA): TGCGCCAGCAGCCACGGTGCGGGGGGGAACACTGAAGCTTTCTTT. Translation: CASSHGAGGNTEAFF.

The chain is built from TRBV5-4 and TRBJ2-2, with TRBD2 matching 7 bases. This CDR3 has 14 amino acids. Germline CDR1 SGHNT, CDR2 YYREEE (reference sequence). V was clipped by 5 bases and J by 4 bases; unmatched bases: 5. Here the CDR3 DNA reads TGTGCCAGCAGACCGACTAGCACCACCGGGGAGCTGTTTTTT. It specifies CASRPTSTTGELFF. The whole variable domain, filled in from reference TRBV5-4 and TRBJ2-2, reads ETGVTQSPTHLIKTRGQQVTLRCSSQSGHNTVSWYQQALGQGPQFIFQYYREEENGRGNFPPRFSGLQFPNYSSELNVNALELDDSALYLCASRPTSTTGELFFGEGSRLTVL.

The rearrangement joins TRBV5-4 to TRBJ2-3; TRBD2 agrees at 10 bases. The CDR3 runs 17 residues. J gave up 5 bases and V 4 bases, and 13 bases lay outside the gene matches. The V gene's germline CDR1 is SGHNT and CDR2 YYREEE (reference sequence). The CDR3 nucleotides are TGTGCCAGCAGCCCCGGTGATGGAGCGGGGGGGGGAGATACGCAGTATTTT. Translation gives CASSPGDGAGGGDTQYF.

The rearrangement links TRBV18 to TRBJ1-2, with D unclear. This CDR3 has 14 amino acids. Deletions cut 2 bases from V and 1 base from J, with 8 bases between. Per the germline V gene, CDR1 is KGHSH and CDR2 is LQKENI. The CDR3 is CASSPAGNNYGYTF. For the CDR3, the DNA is TGTGCCAGCTCACCAGCTGGCAATAACTATGGCTACACCTTC.

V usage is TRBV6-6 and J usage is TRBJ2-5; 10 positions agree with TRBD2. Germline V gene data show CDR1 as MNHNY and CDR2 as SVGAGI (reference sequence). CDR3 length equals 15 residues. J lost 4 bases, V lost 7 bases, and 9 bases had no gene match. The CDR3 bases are TGTGCCAGCACCGCTAGCGGGGGCCTTCGAGAGACCCAGTACTTC. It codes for CASTASGGLRETQYF.

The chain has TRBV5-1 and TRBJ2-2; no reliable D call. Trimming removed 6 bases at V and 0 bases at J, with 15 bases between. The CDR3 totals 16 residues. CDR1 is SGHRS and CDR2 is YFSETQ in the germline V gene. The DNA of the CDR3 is TGCGCCAGCAACCCGCTGAGGAGCGCGAACACCGGGGAGCTGTTTTTT. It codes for CASNPLRSANTGELFF.

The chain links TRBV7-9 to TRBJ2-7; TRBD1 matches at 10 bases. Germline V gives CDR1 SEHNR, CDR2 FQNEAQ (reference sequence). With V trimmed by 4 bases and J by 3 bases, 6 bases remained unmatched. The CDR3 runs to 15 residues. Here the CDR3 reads CASSSPDRGFYEQYF. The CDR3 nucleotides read TGTGCCAGCAGCTCTCCGGACAGGGGGTTCTACGAGCAGTACTTC.

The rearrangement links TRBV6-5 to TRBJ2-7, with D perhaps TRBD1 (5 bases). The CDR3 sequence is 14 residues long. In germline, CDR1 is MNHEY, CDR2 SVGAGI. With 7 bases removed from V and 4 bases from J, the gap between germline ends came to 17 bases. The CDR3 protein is CASIWAKGNYEQYF. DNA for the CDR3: TGTGCCAGCATATGGGCAAAGGGGAATTACGAGCAGTACTTC.

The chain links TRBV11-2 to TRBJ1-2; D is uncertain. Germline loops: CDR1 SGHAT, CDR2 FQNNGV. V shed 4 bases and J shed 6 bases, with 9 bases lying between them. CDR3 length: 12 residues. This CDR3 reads CASSWERNGYTF. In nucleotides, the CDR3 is TGTGCCAGCAGCTGGGAGAGGAATGGCTACACCTTC.

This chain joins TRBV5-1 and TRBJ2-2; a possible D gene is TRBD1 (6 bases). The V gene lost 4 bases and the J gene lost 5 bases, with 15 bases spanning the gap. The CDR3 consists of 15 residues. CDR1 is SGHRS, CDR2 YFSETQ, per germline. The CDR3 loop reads CASSPQGIETGELFF. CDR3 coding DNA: TGCGCCAGCAGCCCACAGGGAATCGAAACCGGGGAGCTGTTTTTT.

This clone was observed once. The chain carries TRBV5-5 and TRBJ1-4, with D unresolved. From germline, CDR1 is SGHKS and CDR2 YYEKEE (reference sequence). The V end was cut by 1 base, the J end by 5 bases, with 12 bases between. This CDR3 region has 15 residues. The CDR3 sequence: CASSLTLGLNEKLFF. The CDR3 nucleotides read TGTGCCAGCAGCTTGACGCTGGGCCTGAATGAAAAACTGTTTTTT.

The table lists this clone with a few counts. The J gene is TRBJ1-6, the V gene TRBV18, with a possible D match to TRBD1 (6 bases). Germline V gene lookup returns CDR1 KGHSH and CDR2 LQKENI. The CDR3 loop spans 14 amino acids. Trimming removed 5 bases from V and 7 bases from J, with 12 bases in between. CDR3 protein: CASSRGLTNSPLHF. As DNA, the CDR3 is TGTGCCAGCTCAAGGGGGTTGACGAATTCACCCCTCCACTTT.

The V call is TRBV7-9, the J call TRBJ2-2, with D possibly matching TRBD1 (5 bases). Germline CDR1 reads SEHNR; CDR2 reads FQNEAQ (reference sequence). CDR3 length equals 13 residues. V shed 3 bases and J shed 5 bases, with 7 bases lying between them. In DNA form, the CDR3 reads TGTGCCAGCAGCTTCAGGGTTACCGGGGAGCTGTTTTTT. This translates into CASSFRVTGELFF.

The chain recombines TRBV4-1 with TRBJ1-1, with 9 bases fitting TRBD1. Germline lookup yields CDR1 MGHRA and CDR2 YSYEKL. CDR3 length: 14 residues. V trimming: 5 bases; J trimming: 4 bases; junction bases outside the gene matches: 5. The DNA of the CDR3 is TGCGCCAGCAGCGGGACAGGGTTTAGCACTGAAGCTTTCTTT. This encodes CASSGTGFSTEAFF.

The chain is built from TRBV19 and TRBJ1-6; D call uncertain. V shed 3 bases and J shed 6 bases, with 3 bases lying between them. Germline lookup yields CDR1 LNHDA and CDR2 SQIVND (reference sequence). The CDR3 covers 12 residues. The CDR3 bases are TGTGCCAGTAGTATCTTTAATTCACCCCTCCACTTT. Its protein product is CASSIFNSPLHF.

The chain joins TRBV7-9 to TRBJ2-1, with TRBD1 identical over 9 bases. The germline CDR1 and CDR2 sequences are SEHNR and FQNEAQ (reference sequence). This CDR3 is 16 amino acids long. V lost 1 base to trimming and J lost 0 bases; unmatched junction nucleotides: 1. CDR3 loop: CASSLVTGGSYNEQFF. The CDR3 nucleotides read TGTGCCAGCAGCTTAGTGACAGGGGGCTCCTACAATGAGCAGTTCTTC.

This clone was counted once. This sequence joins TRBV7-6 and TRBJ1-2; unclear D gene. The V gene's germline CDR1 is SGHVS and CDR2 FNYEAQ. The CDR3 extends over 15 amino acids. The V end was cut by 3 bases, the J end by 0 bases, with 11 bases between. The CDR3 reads CASSLTAGTNYGYTF. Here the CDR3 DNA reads TGTGCCAGCAGCTTGACGGCGGGAACTAACTATGGCTACACCTTC.

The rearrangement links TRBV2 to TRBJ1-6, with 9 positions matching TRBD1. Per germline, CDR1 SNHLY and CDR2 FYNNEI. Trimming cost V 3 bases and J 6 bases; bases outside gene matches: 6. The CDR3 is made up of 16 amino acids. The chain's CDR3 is CASSEGLGQGNSPLHF. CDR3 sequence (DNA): TGTGCCAGCAGTGAGGGCTTGGGACAGGGTAATTCACCCCTCCACTTT.

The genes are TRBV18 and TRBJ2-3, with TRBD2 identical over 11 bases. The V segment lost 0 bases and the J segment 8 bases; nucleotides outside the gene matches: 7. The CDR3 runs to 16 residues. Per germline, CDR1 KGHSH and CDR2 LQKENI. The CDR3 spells CASSPPGLAARGTQYF. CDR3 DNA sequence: TGTGCCAGCTCACCACCGGGACTAGCGGCCAGGGGTACGCAGTATTTT.

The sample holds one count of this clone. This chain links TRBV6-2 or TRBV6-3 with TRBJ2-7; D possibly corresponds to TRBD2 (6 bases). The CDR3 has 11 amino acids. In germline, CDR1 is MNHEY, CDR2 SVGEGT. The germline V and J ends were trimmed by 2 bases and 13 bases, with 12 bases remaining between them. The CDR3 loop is CASSYKRRDYF. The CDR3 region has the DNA TGTGCCAGCAGTTACAAGAGGCGGGACTACTTC.

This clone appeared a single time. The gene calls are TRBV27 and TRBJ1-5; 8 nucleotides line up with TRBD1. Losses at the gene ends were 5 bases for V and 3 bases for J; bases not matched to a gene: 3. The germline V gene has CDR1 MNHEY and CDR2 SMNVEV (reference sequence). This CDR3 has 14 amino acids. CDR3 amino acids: CASSGTGINQPQHF. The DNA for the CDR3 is TGTGCCAGCAGTGGGACAGGTATCAATCAGCCCCAGCATTTT.

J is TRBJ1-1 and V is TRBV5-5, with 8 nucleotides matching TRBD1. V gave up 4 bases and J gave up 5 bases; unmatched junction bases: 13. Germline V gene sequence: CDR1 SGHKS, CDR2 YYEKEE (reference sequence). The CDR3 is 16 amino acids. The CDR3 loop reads CASSPKRDRGRTEAFF. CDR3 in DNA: TGTGCCAGCAGCCCGAAAAGAGACAGGGGTCGAACTGAAGCTTTCTTT.

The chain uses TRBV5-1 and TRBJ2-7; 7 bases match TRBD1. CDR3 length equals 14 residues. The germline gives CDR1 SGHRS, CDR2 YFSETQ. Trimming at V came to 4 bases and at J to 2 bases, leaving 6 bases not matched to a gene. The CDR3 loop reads CASSLGTETYEQYF. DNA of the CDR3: TGCGCCAGCAGCCTAGGGACAGAGACCTACGAGCAGTACTTC.

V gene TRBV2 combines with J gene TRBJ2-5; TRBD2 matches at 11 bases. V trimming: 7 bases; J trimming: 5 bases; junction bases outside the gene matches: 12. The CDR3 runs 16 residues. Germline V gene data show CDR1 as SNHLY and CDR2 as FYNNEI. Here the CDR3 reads CASIGSSGGPGETQYF. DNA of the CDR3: TGTGCCAGCATTGGGTCTAGCGGGGGGCCTGGGGAGACCCAGTACTTC. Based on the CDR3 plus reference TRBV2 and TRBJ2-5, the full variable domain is EPEVTQTPSHQVTQMGQEVILRCVPISNHLYFYWYRQILGQKVEFLVSFYNNEISEKSEIFDDQFSVERPDGSNFTLKIRSTKLEDSAMYFCASIGSSGGPGETQYFGPGTRLLVL.

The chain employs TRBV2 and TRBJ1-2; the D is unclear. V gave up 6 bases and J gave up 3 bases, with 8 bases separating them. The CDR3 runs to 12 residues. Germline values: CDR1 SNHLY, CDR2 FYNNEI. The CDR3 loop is CASSRLDYGYTF. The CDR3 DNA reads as TGTGCCAGCAGCCGTCTAGACTATGGCTACACCTTC.

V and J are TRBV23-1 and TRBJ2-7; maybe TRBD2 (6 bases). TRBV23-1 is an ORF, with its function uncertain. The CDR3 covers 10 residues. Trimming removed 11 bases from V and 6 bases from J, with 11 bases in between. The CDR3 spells CAYKEGEQYF. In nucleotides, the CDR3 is TGCGCCTACAAGGAGGGCGAGCAGTACTTC.

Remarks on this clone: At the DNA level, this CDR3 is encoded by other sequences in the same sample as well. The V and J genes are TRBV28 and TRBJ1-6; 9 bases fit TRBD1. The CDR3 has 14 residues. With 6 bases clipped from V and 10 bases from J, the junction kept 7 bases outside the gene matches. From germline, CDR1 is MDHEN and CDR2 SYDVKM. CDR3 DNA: TGTGCCAGCAGACCCGGACAGGGGAGATCACCCCTCCACTTT. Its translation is CASRPGQGRSPLHF.